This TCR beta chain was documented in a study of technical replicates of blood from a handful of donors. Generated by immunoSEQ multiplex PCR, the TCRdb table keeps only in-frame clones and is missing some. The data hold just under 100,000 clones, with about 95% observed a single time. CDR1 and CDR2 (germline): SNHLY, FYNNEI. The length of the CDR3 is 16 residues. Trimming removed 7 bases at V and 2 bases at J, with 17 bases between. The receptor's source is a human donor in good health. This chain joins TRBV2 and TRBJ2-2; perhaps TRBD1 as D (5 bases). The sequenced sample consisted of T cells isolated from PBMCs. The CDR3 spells CASMGPGMRNTGELFF. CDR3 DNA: TGTGCCAGCATGGGGCCAGGGATGAGAAACACCGGGGAGCTGTTTTTT.